This TCR beta chain was found in a study of metastatic and nonmetastatic thyroid tumors. Study-wide points: Malignant tumors reportedly showed significantly higher TCR beta diversity than benign nodules in both blood and tumor.

With regard to this clone: The target antigen is unknown.

Thyroid surgery had not been preceded by any treatment in any patient. With MiXCR, TCRdb reprocessed the PCR reads. This table has around 20,000 clones, under 35% appearing once. Looked up from germline, CDR1 is SGHTA and CDR2 is FQGTGA. Trimming shortened V by 5 bases and J by 4 bases, and 8 bases separated the two germline ends. The length of the CDR3 is 12 residues. V usage is TRBV7-3 and J usage is TRBJ2-5; no reliable D call. Specimen: blood. This receptor was identified in a female donor with papillary thyroid cancer or a benign thyroid nodule (not recorded which). Some clones in this sample may be carry-over from other donors' samples. The CDR3 nucleotides are TGTGCCAGCAGCCCTGAAGGAGAGACCCAGTACTTC. Protein sequence: CASSPEGETQYF.